A selection of T cell receptor beta chains follows, all from one sample in a study of CD8+CD57+ T cells in acquired aplastic anemia. MiXCR, applied by TCRdb to the reads, yields one record per CDR3 protein. Found here are 170,000 or so distinct CDR3 sequences, roughly 60% of them singletons; the top ten hold approximately 42%. The material sequenced was sorted CD4+, CD8+, or CD8+CD57+ T cells (not recorded which) from PBMCs. The receptors were gathered from a human donor with aplastic anemia. CDR3s include the opening cysteine and the closing phenylalanine or tryptophan. A D gene is named only where the DNA matches it firmly. Some rows mark clone size as missing; the rest say once, few, many or name a class of expanded clone.

V: TRBV25-1; J: TRBJ1-6; size: .; D: .; DNA: TGTGCCAGCAGTGAATCCGACCCGTATTCACCCCTCCACTTT; CDR3: CASSESDPYSPLHF
V: TRBV7-9; J: TRBJ1-2; size: .; D: .; DNA: TGTGCCAGCAGCTTAAAAGGGGGGACCAACTATGGCTACACCTTC; CDR3: CASSLKGGTNYGYTF
V: TRBV19; J: TRBJ1-2; size: many; D: .; DNA: TGTGCCAGTAGTCCCGCAGGGACGTCGGCCTATGGCTACACCTTC; CDR3: CASSPAGTSAYGYTF
V: TRBV10-3; J: TRBJ2-5; size: .; D: TRBD1; DNA: TGTGCCACCGGGGACAGGGACCCCCGAGAGACCCAGTACTTC; CDR3: CATGDRDPRETQYF
V: TRBV12-5; J: TRBJ2-7; size: .; D: TRBD2; DNA: TGTGCTAGTGGCCAAGGCAGCGGGACGGGCGAGCAGTACTTC; CDR3: CASGQGSGTGEQYF
V: TRBV2; J: TRBJ2-3; size: many; D: .; DNA: TGTGCCGGCCGGGGGAGAGGCACAGATACGCAGTATTTT; CDR3: CAGRGRGTDTQYF
V: TRBV5-1; J: TRBJ1-1; size: many; D: TRBD1; DNA: TGCGCCAGCAGCTTGGGGGACAGGTGGGCTTTCTTT; CDR3: CASSLGDRWAFF
V: TRBV7-3; J: TRBJ1-1; size: .; D: .; DNA: TGTGCCAGCAGCTTTATCACAGAGGGTCTTCGCGCTTTCTTT; CDR3: CASSFITEGLRAFF
V: TRBV20-1; J: TRBJ2-1; size: many; D: TRBD2; DNA: TGCAGTGCTGGCACTAGCGGGGGAAGTGTGGATGAGCAGTTCTTC; CDR3: CSAGTSGGSVDEQFF
V: TRBV7-2; J: TRBJ2-1; size: .; D: .; DNA: TGTGCCAGCAGCTTAGATGGACCACGGGGGCAGTTCTTC; CDR3: CASSLDGPRGQFF
V: TRBV19; J: TRBJ2-3; size: .; D: TRBD1; DNA: TGTGCCAGTAGGAGGACAGGGACCACAGATACGCAGTATTTT; CDR3: CASRRTGTTDTQYF
V: TRBV7-6; J: TRBJ1-4; size: .; D: .; DNA: TGTGCCAGCAGCAACAGAATTAATGAAAAACTGTTTTTT; CDR3: CASSNRINEKLFF
V: TRBV12-3/TRBV12-4; J: TRBJ2-6; size: .; D: .; DNA: TGTGCCAGCAGTCTTGGAACCTCCAACGTCCTGACTTTC; CDR3: CASSLGTSNVLTF
V: TRBV15; J: TRBJ1-6; size: .; D: .; DNA: TGTGCCACCAGCAGGGGGGACACGGGCTCCTATAATTCACCCCTCCACTTT; CDR3: CATSRGDTGSYNSPLHF
V: TRBV6-5; J: TRBJ2-7; size: .; D: .; DNA: TGTGCCAGCAGGAAAAACGCTCACGAGCAGTACTTC; CDR3: CASRKNAHEQYF
V: TRBV12-3/TRBV12-4; J: TRBJ2-3; size: once; D: TRBD2; DNA: TGTGCCAGCAGTCCTCAGACACTAGCGGGAGACGGTGCGCAGTATTTT; CDR3: CASSPQTLAGDGAQYF
V: TRBV2; J: TRBJ2-3; size: .; D: .; DNA: TGTGCCAGCGGGCAGGGTACGGGTTCGCAGTATTTT; CDR3: CASGQGTGSQYF
V: TRBV7-2; J: TRBJ2-3; size: .; D: .; DNA: TGTGCCAGCAGCCTCCGTGGGGACGGTACGCAGTATTTT; CDR3: CASSLRGDGTQYF
V: TRBV19; J: TRBJ1-1; size: few; D: .; DNA: TGTGCCAGTAGTAAGCCAGGGGATAGGACTGAAGCTTTCTTT; CDR3: CASSKPGDRTEAFF
V: TRBV7-2; J: TRBJ2-3; size: once; D: TRBD2; DNA: TGTGCCAGCAGATTGGGACTAGCGGGGGCCCGTCCCACAGATACGCAGTATTTT; CDR3: CASRLGLAGARPTDTQYF
V: TRBV5-4; J: TRBJ2-5; size: .; D: .; DNA: TGTGCCAGCAGCTTAATCGCTAGCGCGACCCCAAAAGAGACCCAGTACTTC; CDR3: CASSLIASATPKETQYF
V: TRBV29-1; J: TRBJ2-1; size: .; D: .; DNA: TGCAGCGTTGAGACTGGCCCTACGGATGAGCAGTTCTTC; CDR3: CSVETGPTDEQFF
V: TRBV6-6; J: TRBJ2-7; size: many; D: .; DNA: TGTGCCAGCAGTTACTCGAAGGGGCCGGCGATCGAGCAGTACTTC; CDR3: CASSYSKGPAIEQYF
V: TRBV20-1; J: TRBJ2-3; size: once; D: .; DNA: TGCAGTGCTAGTATGGCGGCTAGCACAGATACGCAGTATTTT; CDR3: CSASMAASTDTQYF
V: TRBV9; J: TRBJ2-3; size: .; D: .; DNA: TGTGCCAGCAGCGACAATACGCAGTATTTT; CDR3: CASSDNTQYF
V: TRBV12-3/TRBV12-4; J: TRBJ2-1; size: many; D: TRBD2; DNA: TGTGCCAGCAGACCGAGCGGGGGGGCCTACAATGAGCAGTTCTTC; CDR3: CASRPSGGAYNEQFF
V: TRBV7-3; J: TRBJ1-1; size: .; D: .; DNA: TGTGCCAGCAGCTTGAGGTGGACTGAAGCTTTCTTT; CDR3: CASSLRWTEAFF
V: TRBV7-9; J: TRBJ2-2; size: .; D: TRBD2; DNA: TGTGCCAGTATCTTAGGAAGCGGGGGCCGGGGCACCGGGGAGCTGTTTTTT; CDR3: CASILGSGGRGTGELFF